The subject of this entry is one TCR beta chain. Its target is not known. Per the germline V gene, CDR1 is SGHNT and CDR2 is YYREEE (reference sequence). CDR3 length: 16 amino acids. V lost 4 bases and J lost 4, with 15 bases in between. Some clones are missing from TCRdb's copy, which holds only in-frame ones; the method was immunoSEQ multiplex PCR. The data hold more than 80,000 clones, with 91% observed a single time. These data are taken from a study of OX40 agonist ivuxolimab in advanced cancers. In the study overall: Eligibility admitted prior anti-PD-1, anti-PD-L1 or anti-CTLA-4 therapy; 30% to 40% had some. Overall study findings and caveats: Clonal expansion in partial responders at 0.1-3.0 mg/kg ranked among the lowest. Within 6 weeks, CD4+ and CD8+ blood T cells expanded clonally at 0.1 to 3.0 mg/kg. Several nonresponders also turned out to have low normalized T-cell clonal expansion.

This receptor was identified in an adult with an advanced solid tumor such as melanoma, head and neck, liver or kidney cancer. The sequencing here drew on CD4+ or CD8+ T cells sorted from blood, taken in a trial of the OX40 agonist ivuxolimab. The J gene is TRBJ2-6, the V gene TRBV5-4, with a possible D match to TRBD1 (6 bases). Written as DNA, the CDR3 is TGTGCCAGCAGCCTTGACAGGTTGCCCGGGGCCAACGTCCTGACTTTC. It encodes CASSLDRLPGANVLTF.